The 25 T cell receptor beta chains below all came from one sample that was sequenced in a study of blood T cell repertoires in COVID-19. Sequencing used immunoSEQ multiplex PCR; TCRdb keeps in-frame clones, though not all of them. The data hold 250,000 to 300,000 clones, with roughly nine tenths observed a single time. The source material was peripheral blood. The receptors here all came from a woman aged 25-40 years with COVID-19, enrolled during active disease.

This chain uses TRBV18 with TRBJ2-3, with TRBD2 matching 8 bases. Losses at the gene ends were 3 bases for V and 4 bases for J; bases not matched to a gene: 9. The CDR3 consists of 16 residues. The germline V gene encodes CDR1 KGHSH and CDR2 LQKENI. CDR3: CASSPFESGGADTQYF. In DNA, the CDR3 is TGTGCCAGCTCACCCTTTGAGAGCGGGGGAGCAGATACGCAGTATTTT.

The rearrangement uses TRBV4-1 and TRBJ1-5; D not resolved. Trimming cost V 4 bases and J 5 bases, with 21 bases left between them. CDR3 length: 17 amino acids. CDR1 MGHRA and CDR2 YSYEKL come from the germline V gene. CDR3 sequence: CASSRPVGSMEDQPQHF. CDR3 bases: TGCGCCAGCAGCCGCCCAGTGGGCTCCATGGAGGATCAGCCCCAGCATTTT.

The chain couples TRBV2 to TRBJ1-5; D call uncertain. V was trimmed by 4 bases and J by 3 bases, leaving 19 bases between them. Germline CDR1 reads SNHLY; CDR2 reads FYNNEI. This CDR3 has 17 amino acids. CDR3 sequence reads: CASSGLYITVLNQPQHF. In DNA, the CDR3 is TGTGCCAGCAGTGGGTTGTATATTACGGTACTCAATCAGCCCCAGCATTTT.

The rearrangement uses TRBV5-6 and TRBJ1-1, with 10 bases that match TRBD1. The CDR3 sequence is 15 residues long. Germline V gives CDR1 SGHDT, CDR2 YYEEEE. Unmatched junction bases numbered 7, after V lost 4 bases and J lost 4 bases. CDR3 DNA sequence: TGTGCCAGCAGCCCGACAGGGGGCGGGGGCACTGAAGCTTTCTTT. It codes for CASSPTGGGGTEAFF.

The chain recombines TRBV19 with TRBJ1-1; a possible D gene is TRBD1 (6 bases). V dropped 11 bases and J dropped 4 bases, with 14 bases sitting between them. CDR1 LNHDA and CDR2 SQIVND come from the germline V gene (reference sequence). This CDR3 is built from 12 residues. The CDR3 sequence is CASGGQGTEAFF. CDR3 nucleotide sequence: TGTGCCTCGGGGGGGCAGGGCACTGAAGCTTTCTTT.

This sequence joins TRBV24-1 and TRBJ2-6, with TRBD2 as a possible D gene (7 bases). Germline lookup yields CDR1 KGHDR and CDR2 SFDVKD. This CDR3 comprises 17 residues. With 1 base removed from V and 4 bases from J, the gap between germline ends came to 13 bases. CDR3 protein: CATSDFTGGEGANVLTF. CDR3 DNA sequence: TGTGCCACCAGTGATTTTACGGGGGGCGAAGGGGCCAACGTCCTGACTTTC.

This clone appeared a few times. The chain recombines TRBV12-3 or TRBV12-4 with TRBJ1-1; 7 bases line up with TRBD1. CDR3 length: 12 amino acids. J was trimmed by 11 bases and V by 6 bases; bases with no gene match: 9. The CDR3: CASSPTGLRAFF. Here the CDR3 DNA reads TGTGCCAGCAGCCCGACAGGGCTGAGGGCTTTCTTT.

The chain has TRBV19 and TRBJ2-7; D is ambiguous. The CDR3 consists of 13 residues. Germline assignment: CDR1 LNHDA and CDR2 SQIVND (reference sequence). Trimming removed 0 bases from V and 2 bases from J, with 5 bases in between. CDR3 in amino acids: CASSIESPYEQYF. CDR3 nucleotide sequence: TGTGCCAGTAGTATAGAGAGCCCCTACGAGCAGTACTTC. The entire variable domain, with the rest obtained from reference TRBV19 and TRBJ2-7, is as follows: DGGITQSPKYLFRKEGQNVTLSCEQNLNHDAMYWYRQDPGQGLRLIYYSQIVNDFQKGDIAEGYSVSREKKESFPLTVTSAQKNPTAFYLCASSIESPYEQYFGPGTRLTVT.

This clone was seen just once. The chain joins TRBV4-1 to TRBJ1-2, with 7 bases identical to TRBD1. The CDR3 is made up of 14 amino acids. The germline gives CDR1 MGHRA, CDR2 YSYEKL. With 1 base clipped from V and 4 bases from J, the junction kept 3 bases outside the gene matches. The CDR3 here is CASSQAGTVYGYTF. CDR3 in DNA: TGCGCCAGCAGCCAAGCCGGGACAGTCTATGGCTACACCTTC.

Remarks on this clone: The junction does not match germline at one end; this may be a read error. CDR3 in amino acids: CASTLVSGTYEQYF. CDR3 in DNA: TGTGCCAGCACCTTAGTTAGCGGGACCTACGAGCAGTACTTC. The V gene is TRBV7-2, the J gene TRBJ2-7; 8 nucleotides agree with TRBD2. Per germline, CDR1 SGHTA and CDR2 FQGNSA. The length of the CDR3 is 14 residues.

This clone occurred a few times. The chain carries TRBV5-1 and TRBJ1-1; TRBD1 agrees at 9 bases. Germline V gives CDR1 SGHRS, CDR2 YFSETQ. J gave up 3 bases and V 4 bases, and 13 bases lay outside the gene matches. CDR3 length: 17 residues. The CDR3 spells CASSQQGATMPYTEAFF. For the CDR3, the DNA is TGCGCCAGCAGCCAACAGGGGGCCACCATGCCGTACACTGAAGCTTTCTTT.

The chain uses TRBV5-4 and TRBJ2-2; 14 bases line up with TRBD2. This CDR3 spans 18 amino acids. The V gene's germline CDR1 is SGHNT and CDR2 YYREEE (reference sequence). V trimming: 4 bases; J trimming: 5 bases; junction bases outside the gene matches: 10. The CDR3 bases are TGTGCCAGCAGCCCGGGACTAGCGGGGGACCCCAGGACCGGGGAGCTGTTTTTT. The encoded protein is CASSPGLAGDPRTGELFF. Combining the CDR3 with reference TRBV5-4 and TRBJ2-2 gives the whole variable domain ETGVTQSPTHLIKTRGQQVTLRCSSQSGHNTVSWYQQALGQGPQFIFQYYREEENGRGNFPPRFSGLQFPNYSSELNVNALELDDSALYLCASSPGLAGDPRTGELFFGEGSRLTVL.

The genes are TRBV27 and TRBJ1-5; D remains unclear. Germline-derived CDR1 and CDR2 are MNHEY and SMNVEV (reference sequence). The CDR3 totals 15 residues. Deletions cut 3 bases from V and 1 base from J, with 10 bases between. CDR3 region: CASSFKGGSNQPQHF. CDR3 in DNA: TGTGCCAGCAGTTTTAAGGGAGGGAGCAATCAGCCCCAGCATTTT.

This clone was picked up a small number of times. The rearrangement joins TRBV6-1 to TRBJ1-5; no firm D call. Per the germline V gene, CDR1 is MNHNS and CDR2 is SASEGT. The CDR3 is made up of 17 amino acids. V lost 3 bases, J lost 0 bases, and 15 bases lay in between. Here the CDR3 DNA reads TGTGCCAGCAGTGATACATTCGTCTCCAATAGCAATCAGCCCCAGCATTTT. It translates to CASSDTFVSNSNQPQHF.

On this clone itself: The sample has other DNA sequences that encode this CDR3 too. The chain has TRBV5-5 and TRBJ1-2; weak D call: TRBD1 (6 bases). This CDR3 has 14 amino acids. Germline V gene lookup returns CDR1 SGHKS and CDR2 YYEKEE (reference sequence). V was pared by 4 bases and J by 1 base, with 11 bases between. CDR3 residues: CASSLDRINYGYTF. The DNA for the CDR3 is TGTGCCAGCAGCCTGGACAGAATTAACTATGGCTACACCTTC.

The genes are TRBV6-5 and TRBJ2-7; D is perhaps TRBD1 (6 bases). The CDR3 spans 13 residues. Trimming took off 6 bases at V and 3 bases at J, with 12 bases between the two ends. Germline values: CDR1 MNHEY, CDR2 SVGAGI. The CDR3 nucleotides read TGTGCCAGCAGCCAGCAGGGGATCTACGAGCAGTACTTC. This encodes CASSQQGIYEQYF.

In DNA form, the CDR3 reads TGTGCCAGTAGTCGATACAGTGCTGGAAACACCATATATTTT. Protein sequence: CASSRYSAGNTIYF. V usage is TRBV19 and J usage is TRBJ1-3; D is undetermined. Between the trimmed V and J ends, which lost 5 bases and 2 bases, there was a span of 10 bases. The CDR3 is 14 amino acids. Germline V gives CDR1 LNHDA, CDR2 SQIVND (reference sequence). The whole variable domain, filled in from reference TRBV19 and TRBJ1-3, reads DGGITQSPKYLFRKEGQNVTLSCEQNLNHDAMYWYRQDPGQGLRLIYYSQIVNDFQKGDIAEGYSVSREKKESFPLTVTSAQKNPTAFYLCASSRYSAGNTIYFGEGSWLTVV.

This chain uses TRBV7-9 with TRBJ2-7; 7 bases align to TRBD1. Germline V gene lookup returns CDR1 SEHNR and CDR2 FQNEAQ (reference sequence). The J segment lost 6 bases and the V segment lost 2 bases, leaving 7 bases of the junction unmatched. CDR3 length: 14 residues. The CDR3 nucleotides read TGTGCCAGCAGCTTATTGGACAGGCTCGGCGAGCAGTACTTC. Its protein is CASSLLDRLGEQYF.

V and J are TRBV2 and TRBJ2-3, with TRBD2 matching over 11 bases. There are 14 residues in the CDR3. The V gene end was trimmed by 7 bases and the J gene end by 4 bases; junction bases not matched to a gene: 4. Germline CDR1 and CDR2: SNHLY and FYNNEI. The CDR3 DNA is TGTGCCAGCATTGTAGCGGGGGGGGCAGATACGCAGTATTTT. Its protein product is CASIVAGGADTQYF.

For the CDR3, the DNA is TGTGCCAGCAGCCCACTGAGGTGGTTCTTCGATAGTGGCTACACCTTC. It codes for CASSPLRWFFDSGYTF. The V call is TRBV3-1 (or the pseudogene TRBV3-2), the J call TRBJ1-2; unclear D gene. Germline CDR1 and CDR2: LGHDT and YNNKEL (reference sequence). This CDR3 has 16 residues. V lost 4 bases and J lost 7, with 22 bases in between.

The V call is TRBV6-1, the J call TRBJ2-3; D uncertain. Germline CDR1 MNHNS, CDR2 SASEGT. This CDR3 is 16 amino acids long. Trimming took 2 bases from V and 2 from J, leaving 14 bases between them. CDR3 coding DNA: TGTGCCAGCAGTGAACAGGTTACGCTCGACACAGATACGCAGTATTTT. Residues: CASSEQVTLDTDTQYF.

This chain connects TRBV5-4 to TRBJ2-2; perhaps TRBD2 as D (7 bases). V was shortened by 4 bases and J by 3 bases, with 13 bases between the two germline ends. The germline gives CDR1 SGHNT, CDR2 YYREEE (reference sequence). The CDR3 length is 15 residues. CDR3 in DNA: TGTGCCAGCAGCCAACGGGGGGCGGACACCGGGGAGCTGTTTTTT. Its translation is CASSQRGADTGELFF.

V and J are TRBV6-5 and TRBJ2-7, with TRBD2 matching over 9 bases. This CDR3 has 14 amino acids. Unmatched junction bases numbered 12, after V lost 8 bases and J lost 7 bases. The germline V gene has CDR1 MNHEY and CDR2 SVGAGI. The CDR3 is CASRGGLAPSEQYF. The CDR3 nucleotides read TGTGCCAGCCGGGGGGGACTAGCCCCTTCAGAGCAGTACTTC.

The chain combines TRBV19 with TRBJ1-5, with a tentative D call TRBD1 (5 bases). Germline CDR1 LNHDA, CDR2 SQIVND (reference sequence). This CDR3 spans 18 amino acids. Trimming removed 3 bases from V and 0 bases from J, with 18 bases in between. The CDR3 region has the DNA TGTGCCAGTAGTATTTCGATTGGGTTGGACACTAGCAATCAGCCCCAGCATTTT. This sequence encodes CASSISIGLDTSNQPQHF.

The chain carries TRBV5-1 and TRBJ1-1, with no clear D. Trimming cost V 0 bases and J 6 bases, with 18 bases left between them. The CDR3 is made up of 16 amino acids. Per the germline V gene, CDR1 is SGHRS and CDR2 is YFSETQ. This CDR3 is CASSLDVPRGRSEAFF. The CDR3 DNA is TGCGCCAGCAGCTTGGATGTCCCCCGAGGAAGATCTGAAGCTTTCTTT.